The 31 T cell receptor beta chains below come from one sample, sequenced in a study of vaccination and CD4 T cells after COVID-19. With the Oncomine TCR Beta short-read assay, DNA from cultured CD4+ T cells was sequenced. TCRdb analysed the PCR reads with MiXCR anew, one entry per CDR3 protein. The sample carries 15,000 to 20,000 distinct CDR3 sequences, less than 50% recorded once. These receptors lack a known antigen. The treatment is: approximately nine-day PBMC culture with coronavirus spike peptide pools or control peptides (ViraFEST assay). Specimen: CD4+ T cells from blood, cultured in vitro. Receptors were obtained from a human donor who had recovered from COVID-19.

This chain connects TRBV28 to TRBJ2-7; D gene ambiguous. The CDR3 runs 12 residues. Germline CDR1 and CDR2: MDHEN and SYDVKM. The germline V and J ends were trimmed by 6 bases and 2 bases, with 8 bases remaining between them. The CDR3: CASRGGPYEQYF. In DNA, the CDR3 is TGTGCCAGCAGGGGCGGCCCCTACGAGCAGTACTTC.

J is TRBJ2-3 and V is TRBV11-3; 8 bases line up with TRBD1. The ends lost 5 bases at V and 1 base at J; junction bases unmatched: 5. CDR3 size: 15 residues. Germline V gives CDR1 SGHNT, CDR2 YENEEA. The CDR3 is CASSPGQGGTDTQYF. The CDR3, as DNA: TGTGCCAGCAGCCCCGGACAGGGAGGCACAGATACGCAGTATTTT.

Only a few counts were recorded for this clonotype. The chain has TRBV2 and TRBJ1-5; tentatively, D is TRBD1 (6 bases). Trimming cost V 6 bases and J 6 bases, with 15 bases left between them. Per germline, CDR1 SNHLY and CDR2 FYNNEI. CDR3 length: 14 amino acids. CDR3 nucleotide sequence: TGTGCCAGCAGATTCGGACAGATTGGTCAGCCCCAGCATTTT. Translated, it gives CASRFGQIGQPQHF.

This clonotype was found a few times. The V and J genes are TRBV18 and TRBJ2-6; D is uncertain. From germline, CDR1 is KGHSH and CDR2 LQKENI. Deletions cut 3 bases from V and 2 bases from J, with 8 bases between. The CDR3 covers 15 residues. CDR3 nucleotide sequence: TGTGCCAGCTCACCGCCGACTCCTGGGGCCAACGTCCTGACTTTC. This codes for CASSPPTPGANVLTF.

The rearrangement uses TRBV6-1 and TRBJ2-4; D possibly matches TRBD1 or TRBD2 (6 bases each). Trimming took off 4 bases at V and 9 bases at J, with 19 bases between the two ends. The germline gives CDR1 MNHNS, CDR2 SASEGT. There are 15 residues in the CDR3. The CDR3 sequence: CASSGAGLGGSIQYF. Written as DNA, the CDR3 is TGTGCCAGCAGTGGGGCGGGGTTAGGGGGGAGCATTCAGTACTTC.

This clonotype was seen only a few times. The CDR3 reads CASRVSILAGGLSTDTQYF. CDR3 DNA: TGCGCCAGCAGGGTCTCAATACTAGCGGGAGGACTTAGCACAGATACGCAGTATTTT. This chain uses TRBV5-1 with TRBJ2-3; 12 nucleotides match TRBD2. CDR1 and CDR2 (germline): SGHRS, YFSETQ. The CDR3 spans 19 residues. J gave up 0 bases and V 5 bases, and 13 bases lay outside the gene matches.

This chain uses TRBV5-1 with TRBJ2-5; 12 bases agree with TRBD1. Germline V gives CDR1 SGHRS, CDR2 YFSETQ. Trimming at V came to 4 bases and at J to 0 bases, leaving 4 bases not matched to a gene. The CDR3 covers 16 residues. CDR3 DNA: TGCGCCAGCAGCGGGGGGACAGGGGGCTACCAAGAGACCCAGTACTTC. This translates into CASSGGTGGYQETQYF.

This clonotype showed up just a few times. The genes are TRBV14 and TRBJ1-2; D possibly corresponds to TRBD1 (6 bases). The germline V and J ends were trimmed by 1 base and 6 bases, with 12 bases remaining between them. Germline CDR1 SGHDN, CDR2 FVKESK. The CDR3 extends over 14 amino acids. The DNA for the CDR3 is TGTGCCAGCAGCCAAGGACGGGCAGGGGATGGCTACACCTTC. Its translation is CASSQGRAGDGYTF.

The rearrangement links TRBV10-3 to TRBJ2-2; TRBD1 matches 8 bases. CDR3 length: 16 amino acids. Trimming removed 0 bases from V and 3 bases from J; junction bases left unmatched: 3. Germline lookup yields CDR1 ENHRY and CDR2 SYGVKD. The CDR3 sequence: CAISESPGQDTGELFF. The CDR3, as DNA: TGTGCCATCAGTGAGTCTCCGGGACAGGACACCGGGGAGCTGTTTTTT.

The V and J genes are TRBV7-9 and TRBJ2-7; 7 positions agree with TRBD1. Germline CDR1 and CDR2: SEHNR and FQNEAQ (reference sequence). After removal of 4 bases from V and 3 bases from J, the junction contained 3 bases not matched to a gene. This CDR3 contains 13 residues. The CDR3 loop is CASSSGQLYEQYF. The CDR3 bases are TGTGCCAGCAGCTCGGGACAGCTCTACGAGCAGTACTTC.

CDR3 region: CASSPLGEWGQPQHF. The CDR3 nucleotides are TGCGCCAGCAGTCCCCTGGGGGAGTGGGGACAGCCCCAGCATTTT. This chain connects TRBV23-1 to TRBJ1-5; D possibly corresponds to TRBD1 (5 bases). TRBV23-1 counts as an open reading frame of uncertain function. The CDR3 consists of 15 residues. V dropped 4 bases and J dropped 7 bases, with 17 bases sitting between them.

The chain combines TRBV4-2 with TRBJ2-4; D tentatively reads TRBD1 or TRBD2 (5 bases each). CDR1 is LGHNA and CDR2 is YNFKEQ in the germline V gene. The germline V and J ends were trimmed by 2 bases and 5 bases, with 13 bases remaining between them. This CDR3 region has 15 residues. CDR3: CASSQHELGENIQYF. CDR3 bases: TGTGCCAGCAGCCAACATGAATTGGGGGAAAACATTCAGTACTTC.

The chain couples TRBV5-1 to TRBJ2-7; D remains ambiguous. Germline CDR1 is SGHRS and CDR2 is YFSETQ. The V end was cut by 2 bases, the J end by 6 bases, with 15 bases between. This CDR3 contains 14 residues. The CDR3 coding sequence is TGCGCCAGCAGCTTCGCAAGAGACCTCTCCGAGCAGTACTTC. It yields the protein CASSFARDLSEQYF.

The J gene is TRBJ2-5, the V gene TRBV7-2; 7 nucleotides match TRBD2. From germline, CDR1 is SGHTA and CDR2 FQGNSA. The CDR3 covers 15 residues. Trimming removed 2 bases from V and 1 base from J; junction bases left unmatched: 4. Written as DNA, the CDR3 is TGTGCCAGCAGCTTAATGAGCGGGACCCAAGAGACCCAGTACTTC. It encodes CASSLMSGTQETQYF.

This clonotype was counted between two and nine times. The chain combines TRBV7-2 with TRBJ2-1; D is undetermined. This CDR3 comprises 14 residues. Per the germline V gene, CDR1 is SGHTA and CDR2 is FQGNSA. V was trimmed by 5 bases and J by 4 bases, leaving 12 bases between them. The CDR3 DNA reads TGTGCCAGCAGCCTTACACCGCGGTACAATGAGCAGTTCTTC. Protein: CASSLTPRYNEQFF.

Points on this clonotype: Lacking the conserved final phenylalanine or tryptophan, this CDR3 likely reflects a read error. The chain has TRBV20-1 and TRBJ2-5; 13 positions match TRBD2. The ends lost 3 bases at V and 4 bases at J; junction bases unmatched: 11. The CDR3 runs to 17 residues. Germline CDR1 reads DFQATT; CDR2 reads SNEGSKA (reference sequence). CDR3 DNA: TGCAGTGCTAGGAGGACTAGCGGGAGCAGCGGGTTAGAGACCCAGTACTCC. Residues: CSARRTSGSSGLETQYS.

This clonotype was seen only a few times. The chain uses TRBV28 and TRBJ1-5; 7 nucleotides match TRBD1. This CDR3 spans 16 amino acids. Germline lookup yields CDR1 MDHEN and CDR2 SYDVKM. V was clipped by 4 bases and J by 7 bases; unmatched bases: 13. The CDR3 is CASSSLLQGGGQPQHF. The CDR3 bases are TGTGCCAGCAGTTCCCTCCTCCAGGGGGGTGGGCAGCCCCAGCATTTT.

This sequence joins TRBV29-1 and TRBJ2-7, with 7 bases that match TRBD1. The V gene end was trimmed by 8 bases and the J gene end by 2 bases; junction bases not matched to a gene: 15. From germline, CDR1 is SQVTM and CDR2 ANQGSEA. The CDR3 extends over 15 amino acids. CDR3 amino acids: CSTKKGADDAYEQYF. In DNA form, the CDR3 reads TGCAGCACAAAGAAGGGGGCTGACGACGCCTACGAGCAGTACTTC.

This sequence joins TRBV2 and TRBJ2-1; D is possibly TRBD1 (6 bases). Trimming took 3 bases from V and 11 from J, leaving 11 bases between them. CDR3 length: 12 amino acids. Germline CDR1 is SNHLY and CDR2 is FYNNEI. The CDR3 spells CASSDRTAQQFF. The CDR3 bases are TGTGCCAGCAGTGATCGGACAGCCCAGCAGTTCTTC.

This clonotype has just a few counts. The chain couples TRBV6-1 to TRBJ1-5; TRBD1 matches at 9 bases. Germline CDR1 and CDR2: MNHNS and SASEGT. V lost 4 bases and J lost 6; bases outside the gene matches: 19. The CDR3 has 19 amino acids. DNA for the CDR3: TGTGCCAGCAGTGTTCCGGGACAGGGATCGGCGGATGTCGGTCAGCCCCAGCATTTT. Its translation is CASSVPGQGSADVGQPQHF.

This chain links TRBV14 with TRBJ2-1; TRBD2 aligns across 8 bases. Losses at the gene ends were 6 bases for V and 2 bases for J; bases not matched to a gene: 6. Germline CDR1 and CDR2: SGHDN and FVKESK. The CDR3 covers 15 residues. CDR3 sequence reads: CASRGAGVAYNEQFF. In DNA, the CDR3 is TGTGCCAGCAGGGGAGCGGGAGTCGCCTACAATGAGCAGTTCTTC.

The gene calls are TRBV5-4 and TRBJ2-6, with D possibly being TRBD1 (6 bases). V gave up 4 bases and J gave up 2 bases, with 10 bases separating them. This CDR3 region has 15 residues. CDR1 and CDR2 from the germline V gene are SGHNT and YYREEE (reference sequence). For the CDR3, the DNA is TGTGCCAGCAGCGGGGGCCCGGCTGGGGCCAACGTCCTGACTTTC. Residues: CASSGGPAGANVLTF.

The chain carries TRBV19 and TRBJ1-1, with D uncertain. V was pared by 1 base and J by 1 base, with 7 bases between. The germline V gene encodes CDR1 LNHDA and CDR2 SQIVND (reference sequence). This CDR3 is built from 14 residues. Here the CDR3 DNA reads TGTGCCAGTAGTATAGTTTGGCGGAACACTGAAGCTTTCTTT. Translated, it gives CASSIVWRNTEAFF.

This chain joins TRBV12-3 or TRBV12-4 and TRBJ2-1; possibly TRBD2 for D (7 bases). This CDR3 has 16 residues. The V gene lost 6 bases and the J gene lost 3 bases, with 18 bases spanning the gap. CDR3 amino acids: CASRGGASGNYNEQFF. Here the CDR3 DNA reads TGTGCCAGCAGGGGGGGGGCTAGCGGCAACTACAATGAGCAGTTCTTC.

This clonotype has more than one count but fewer than ten. The chain carries TRBV30 and TRBJ1-2, with TRBD1 matching over 9 bases. The V gene end was trimmed by 3 bases and the J gene end by 4 bases; junction bases not matched to a gene: 3. The CDR3 length is 13 residues. CDR1 and CDR2 (germline): GTSNPN, SVGIG (reference sequence). CDR3 amino acids: CAWRQTGGYGYTF. CDR3 DNA: TGTGCCTGGAGACAGACAGGGGGCTATGGCTACACCTTC. The full variable domain, its missing parts supplied by reference TRBV30 and TRBJ1-2, is SQTIHQWPATLVQPVGSPLSLECTVEGTSNPNLYWYRQAAGRGLQLLFYSVGIGQISSEVPQNLSASRPQDRQFILSSKKLLLSDSGFYLCAWRQTGGYGYTFGSGTRLTVV.

The chain recombines TRBV30 with TRBJ2-5, with TRBD2 matching 8 bases. CDR1 and CDR2 (germline): GTSNPN, SVGIG (reference sequence). The CDR3 extends over 17 amino acids. Trimming cost V 0 bases and J 5 bases; bases outside gene matches: 14. As DNA, the CDR3 is TGTGCCTGGAGTGTATCAGCGGGAGTTCCCAAGTCGGAGACCCAGTACTTC. Residues: CAWSVSAGVPKSETQYF.

This chain links TRBV19 with TRBJ2-5; 12 positions match TRBD2. Germline CDR1 LNHDA, CDR2 SQIVND (reference sequence). J gave up 3 bases and V 10 bases, and 15 bases lay outside the gene matches. This CDR3 comprises 17 residues. Here the CDR3 DNA reads TGTGCCACCCCGGAGCTAGCGGGAGGGGATGCCAAAGAGACCCAGTACTTC. Protein: CATPELAGGDAKETQYF.

In its sample, this clonotype was seen a few times. This sequence joins TRBV28 and TRBJ2-7, with 8 bases fitting TRBD2. The CDR3 sequence is 13 residues long. With 2 bases clipped from V and 6 bases from J, the junction kept 3 bases outside the gene matches. Germline loops: CDR1 MDHEN, CDR2 SYDVKM. Here the CDR3 reads CASSLLTSGEQYF. The DNA for the CDR3 is TGTGCCAGCAGTTTACTTACTAGCGGCGAGCAGTACTTC.

In this sample, this clonotype turned up a few times. This chain links TRBV28 with TRBJ2-7; 8 bases fit TRBD1. J gave up 5 bases and V 6 bases, and 9 bases lay outside the gene matches. The CDR3 consists of 14 residues. Germline CDR1 MDHEN, CDR2 SYDVKM. CDR3 protein: CASRDRVRFDEQYF. DNA for the CDR3: TGTGCCAGCAGGGACAGGGTCCGCTTCGACGAGCAGTACTTC.

This clonotype occurred a few times. V is TRBV19 and J is TRBJ1-1; D ambiguous. This CDR3 comprises 18 residues. The germline V gene has CDR1 LNHDA and CDR2 SQIVND (reference sequence). V was cut by 4 bases and J by 5 bases, with 26 bases left in between. DNA for the CDR3: TGTGCCAGTAGTACACGGGTCCAAAATCTCCCAAGGAGGACTGAAGCTTTCTTT. It encodes CASSTRVQNLPRRTEAFF.

This clonotype was observed a few times. V and J are TRBV10-1 and TRBJ1-5, with D unclear. This CDR3 contains 14 residues. The ends were cut back, 6 bases at V and 7 bases at J, with 16 bases in the middle. The germline V gene encodes CDR1 WNHNN and CDR2 SYGVQD (reference sequence). The CDR3, as DNA: TGCGCCAGCAGGCAGACCCCTCAAAGCCAGCCCCAGCATTTT. Its protein product is CASRQTPQSQPQHF.